This entry features one T cell receptor (beta chain) sequence. No antigen is known for it. CDR3 length equals 15 residues. Germline CDR1 is SGHTA and CDR2 is FQGNSA. V was trimmed by 1 base and J by 4 bases, leaving 11 bases between them. Using immunoSEQ multiplex PCR, the repertoire was profiled, and TCRdb retains in-frame clones only, with some absent. The sample has 300,000 to 400,000 clones; approximately 91% are singletons. The source of the sample is a study of cytomegalovirus exposure and HLA in healthy donors. Looking at the study overall: The use of the same platform for the roughly 130 validation repertoires and the 550 to 850 first-cohort repertoires was reported by a later analysis. Study results and limitations: Researchers counted over 150 TCR beta chains as cytomegalovirus-associated. In the roughly 120 validation repertoires, a later analysis found that first-cohort TCR clusters tended to co-occur.

The TCR sequence derives from a man aged 25 to 40 in good health and CMV-seronegative. The genes are TRBV7-2 and TRBJ1-5, with D possibly TRBD1 on 6 matching bases. The sequenced material came from PBMCs. The CDR3, as DNA: TGTGCCAGCAGCTTAGACGGACAGAGTAATCAGCCCCAGCATTTT. This sequence encodes CASSLDGQSNQPQHF.